This T cell receptor beta chain came from a study of blood T cell repertoires in COVID-19. Study-level information: PBMCs, B-cell-depleted T cells, or T cells were the source of the cDNA or gDNA that made up the material.

With 5 bases clipped from V and 4 bases from J, the junction kept 7 bases outside the gene matches. This CDR3 is built from 15 residues. Per germline, CDR1 MDHEN and CDR2 SYDVKM. TCRdb keeps only in-frame clones here, not all; method: immunoSEQ multiplex PCR. The data hold 300,000 to 350,000 clones, with 90% observed a single time. The rearrangement uses TRBV28 and TRBJ2-7, with 11 bases lining up with TRBD2. The sample taken for sequencing was PBMCs or T cells enriched from blood (not recorded which). The sequence was obtained from a young woman with acute COVID-19. In nucleotides, the CDR3 is TGTGCCAGCAGTCCCGGGACTAGCGGTTTATACGAGCAGTACTTC. This gives the protein CASSPGTSGLYEQYF.